The 8 T cell receptor beta chains presented below share a single source sample, sequenced in a study of blood T cell repertoires in COVID-19. The table came from immunoSEQ multiplex PCR; TCRdb's copy has only in-frame clones and leaves some out. Here the sample spans 300,000 to 350,000 clones, around 90% being singletons. The sample taken for sequencing was peripheral blood. The receptors here all came from a woman between 55 and 75 years old with COVID-19, enrolled during active disease.

This clone was seen a few times. The chain recombines TRBV30 with TRBJ1-5; 7 bases fit TRBD1. The V segment lost 2 bases and the J segment 5 bases; nucleotides outside the gene matches: 3. CDR3 length equals 13 residues. Germline CDR1 and CDR2: GTSNPN and SVGIG (reference sequence). CDR3 nucleotides: TGTGCCTGGAGTAACAGGGGAGATCAGCCCCAGCATTTT. Amino acid sequence: CAWSNRGDQPQHF. Combining the CDR3 with reference TRBV30 and TRBJ1-5 gives the whole variable domain SQTIHQWPATLVQPVGSPLSLECTVEGTSNPNLYWYRQAAGRGLQLLFYSVGIGQISSEVPQNLSASRPQDRQFILSSKKLLLSDSGFYLCAWSNRGDQPQHFGDGTRLSIL.

The chain recombines TRBV2 with TRBJ1-2; tentatively, D is TRBD1 (6 bases). Germline values: CDR1 SNHLY, CDR2 FYNNEI. This CDR3 contains 13 residues. Between the trimmed V and J ends, which lost 3 bases and 7 bases, there was a span of 12 bases. The CDR3 spells CASSDNRVGGYTF. Written as DNA, the CDR3 is TGTGCCAGCAGTGATAACAGGGTGGGTGGCTACACCTTC.

This sequence joins TRBV2 and TRBJ2-1; TRBD2 matches at 15 bases. V shed 1 base and J 2 bases; nucleotides not matched to a gene: 0. CDR1 and CDR2 (germline): SNHLY, FYNNEI. The CDR3 consists of 17 residues. DNA of the CDR3: TGTGCCAGCAGTGAAGGGACTAGCGGGGGGGCCTACAATGAGCAGTTCTTC. Protein sequence: CASSEGTSGGAYNEQFF.

This clone has a handful of counts. The rearrangement uses TRBV5-1 and TRBJ2-7; tentative D call: TRBD1 (5 bases). CDR3 size: 15 residues. Trimming pared 4 bases from V and 0 bases from J, leaving 14 bases between. Per the germline V gene, CDR1 is SGHRS and CDR2 is YFSETQ. CDR3 DNA: TGCGCCAGCAGCCCCCAGGGTTCAAGCTCCTACGAGCAGTACTTC. It encodes CASSPQGSSSYEQYF.

The V call is TRBV18, the J call TRBJ2-5, with D possibly TRBD2 on 6 matching bases. From germline, CDR1 is KGHSH and CDR2 LQKENI. Trimming removed 4 bases from V and 2 bases from J, with 20 bases in between. The CDR3 consists of 17 residues. CDR3 DNA: TGTGCCAGCTCACGGATTCCTGGAGGGTATGGGCAAGAGACCCAGTACTTC. This gives the protein CASSRIPGGYGQETQYF. Full variable domain (rest looked up from reference TRBV18 and TRBJ2-5): NAGVMQNPRHLVRRRGQEARLRCSPMKGHSHVYWYRQLPEEGLKFMVYLQKENIIDESGMPKERFSAEFPKEGPSILRIQQVVRGDSAAYFCASSRIPGGYGQETQYFGPGTRLLVL.

The chain has TRBV4-1 and TRBJ2-5; TRBD2 matches 12 bases. CDR1 and CDR2 from the germline V gene are MGHRA and YSYEKL. Germline trimming cut 2 bases from V and 6 bases from J; bases unmatched to any gene: 4. The CDR3 is 15 amino acids. The CDR3 coding sequence is TGCGCCAGCAGCCAAACCGGGACTAGCGGGCAGACCCAGTACTTC. Translation: CASSQTGTSGQTQYF.

This clone was seen only once. The chain joins TRBV11-2 to TRBJ2-2; D is perhaps TRBD2 (6 bases). The germline V gene encodes CDR1 SGHAT and CDR2 FQNNGV. Trimming left V 6 bases short and J 0 bases short, with 11 bases between. The CDR3 is 15 amino acids. CDR3 in DNA: TGTGCCAGCAGGACTTGGAGGGCGAACACCGGGGAGCTGTTTTTT. Its translation is CASRTWRANTGELFF.

The chain carries TRBV9 and TRBJ2-5; 7 nucleotides agree with TRBD1. The CDR3 is 14 amino acids. Germline CDR1 SGDLS, CDR2 YYNGEE. The V segment lost 3 bases and the J segment 4 bases; nucleotides outside the gene matches: 6. The CDR3 here is CASSANRDRETQYF. CDR3 DNA sequence: TGTGCCAGCAGCGCGAATAGGGACAGAGAGACCCAGTACTTC.